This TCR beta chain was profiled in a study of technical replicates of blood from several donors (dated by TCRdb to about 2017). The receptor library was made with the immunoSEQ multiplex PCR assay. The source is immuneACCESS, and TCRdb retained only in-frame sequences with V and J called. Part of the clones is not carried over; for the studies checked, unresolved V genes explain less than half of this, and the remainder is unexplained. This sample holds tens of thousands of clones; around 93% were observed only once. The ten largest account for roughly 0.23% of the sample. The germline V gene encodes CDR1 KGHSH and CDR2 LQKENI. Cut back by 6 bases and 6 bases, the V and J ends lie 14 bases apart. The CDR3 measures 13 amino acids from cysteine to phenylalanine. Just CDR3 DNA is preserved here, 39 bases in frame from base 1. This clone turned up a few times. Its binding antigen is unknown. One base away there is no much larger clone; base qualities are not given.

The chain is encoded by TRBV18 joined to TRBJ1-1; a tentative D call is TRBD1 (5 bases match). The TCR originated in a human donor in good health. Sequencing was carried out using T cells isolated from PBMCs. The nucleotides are TGTGCCAGCTCGAACGCAGGGTCCCCTGAAGCTTTCTTT. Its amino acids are CASSNAGSPEAFF.